Shown below are 9 T cell receptor beta chains from a single sample sequenced in a study of cytomegalovirus exposure and HLA in healthy donors (TCRdb year 2017). Receptor libraries were prepared by the immunoSEQ multiplex PCR assay. TCRdb holds this immuneACCESS table with in-frame rearrangements only. Some clones are missing; in checked studies, unresolved V genes explain under half, and the rest has no known cause. In this sample the table shows 110,000 to 150,000 clones, roughly 93% of which occur a single time. The top ten hold roughly 1.9% of the sample. Sequences were obtained from PBMCs. The origin of the receptors is a man aged 18 to 35 in good health and CMV-seropositive.

The rearrangement links TRBV27 to TRBJ2-1, with D maybe TRBD1 (5 bases). CDR3 size: 13 residues. CDR1 is MNHEY, CDR2 SMNVEV, per germline (reference sequence). V lost 1 base, J lost 6 bases, and 7 bases lay in between. This CDR3 is CASSLWGSNEQFF. In nucleotides, the CDR3 is TGTGCCAGCAGTTTATGGGGCTCCAATGAGCAGTTCTTC.

The rearrangement uses TRBV5-1 and TRBJ2-5; 8 positions match TRBD1. The DNA matches TRBJ2-7 better at its end, which makes the J call doubtful. Germline V gene data show CDR1 as SGHRS and CDR2 as YFSETQ. The CDR3 is 15 amino acids. The DNA for the CDR3 is TGCGCCAGCAGCCTAGGACAGGGAAGCTCCTACGAGCAGTACTTC. Translated: CASSLGQGSSYEQYF.

The count of this clone is one. The chain has TRBV7-9 and TRBJ1-1; the match to TRBD1 covers 8 bases. Per the germline V gene, CDR1 is SEHNR and CDR2 is FQNEAQ (reference sequence). V lost 5 bases to trimming and J lost 4 bases; unmatched junction nucleotides: 6. This CDR3 is 14 amino acids long. For the CDR3, the DNA is TGTGCCAGCAGCGCGGACAGGGCTTCCACTGAAGCTTTCTTT. Its protein is CASSADRASTEAFF.

This chain connects TRBV7-8 to TRBJ2-1, with 9 nucleotides matching TRBD2. The CDR3 has 16 residues. Trimming cost V 5 bases and J 5 bases; bases outside gene matches: 10. Germline assignment: CDR1 SGHVS and CDR2 FQNEAQ. The CDR3: CASSPLSGSLNNEQFF. The CDR3 DNA reads TGTGCCAGCAGCCCTCTTAGCGGGAGTCTGAACAATGAGCAGTTCTTC.

V usage is TRBV9 and J usage is TRBJ2-7; tentative D call: TRBD1 (6 bases). The V end was cut by 0 bases, the J end by 5 bases, with 15 bases between. CDR1 SGDLS and CDR2 YYNGEE come from the germline V gene. This CDR3 is built from 15 residues. CDR3 in DNA: TGTGCCAGCAGCGTAGATGGGGGCAGGTTCGACGAGCAGTACTTC. It yields the protein CASSVDGGRFDEQYF.

To note about this clone: The junction shows a germline mismatch at one end, possibly a read error. This rearrangement joins TRBV11-2 to TRBJ2-1; TRBD2 matches at 8 bases. The germline CDR1 and CDR2 sequences are SGHAT and FQNNGV. The length of the CDR3 is 13 residues. In DNA, the CDR3 is TGTGCCAGCAGCTTAGATTGGGAGCGGGAGCCGTTCTTC. Translating it yields CASSLDWEREPFF.

The rearrangement links TRBV28 to TRBJ2-3; 7 positions agree with TRBD2. Germline assignment: CDR1 MDHEN and CDR2 SYDVKM. Trimming took 5 bases from V and 4 from J; bases not matched to a gene: 12. The CDR3 length is 16 residues. CDR3 in DNA: TGTGCCAGCAGTCCTTTTGGGCGGGAGAGGGCAGATACGCAGTATTTT. Protein sequence: CASSPFGRERADTQYF. Drawing the rest from reference TRBV28 and TRBJ2-3, the complete variable domain is DVKVTQSSRYLVKRTGEKVFLECVQDMDHENMFWYRQDPGLGLRLIYFSYDVKMKEKGDIPEGYSVSREKKERFSLILESASTNQTSMYLCASSPFGRERADTQYFGPGTRLTVL.

The CDR3 region has the DNA TGTGCCAGCAGTAGACAGGGCACTGAAGCTTTCTTT. This encodes CASSRQGTEAFF. The V call is TRBV2, the J call TRBJ1-1; 7 bases fit TRBD1. Germline V lookup: CDR1 SNHLY, CDR2 FYNNEI. The length of the CDR3 is 12 residues. J lost 4 bases, V lost 5 bases, and 1 base had no gene match.

The rearrangement links TRBV6-5 to TRBJ2-7; the match to TRBD1 covers 8 bases. The V gene end was trimmed by 10 bases and the J gene end by 0 bases; junction bases not matched to a gene: 8. In germline, CDR1 is MNHEY, CDR2 SVGAGI. This CDR3 region has 14 residues. The CDR3 nucleotides read TGTGCCACCCAACAGGGGGTCCTCTCCTACGAGCAGTACTTC. Protein sequence: CATQQGVLSYEQYF.